The TCR beta chain under discussion was sequenced for a study of T-cell memory formation after mild COVID-19. Study-wide context: Largely donor-specific sequence clusters came from a couple of donors. General study points: CD8+ contracting clones occupied EMRA, while CD4+ ones occupied mainly CM and EM.

TCRdb reprocessed the 5' RACE reads via MiXCR and lists one record per CDR3 protein. In the table there are approximately 570,000 distinct CDR3 sequences, over 15% of which are singletons. The germline CDR1 and CDR2 sequences are SGHRS and YFSETQ. With 0 bases removed from V and 6 bases from J, the gap between germline ends came to 6 bases. There are 13 residues in the CDR3. This clonotype was counted between two and nine times. What it binds is unknown. This receptor was taken from an adult woman who had mild COVID-19 (a few samples of this study predate the infection). Cell type and time point are not known. The specimen sequenced was PBMCs or a T cell subset sorted from them (not recorded which). The chain employs TRBV5-1 and TRBJ2-2; D remains ambiguous. This CDR3 reads CASSLDAAGELFF. For the CDR3, the DNA is TGCGCCAGCAGCTTGGATGCGGCCGGGGAGCTGTTTTTT.